This record concerns one T cell receptor (beta chain) sequence. Assay: immunoSEQ multiplex PCR; the TCRdb copy retains only in-frame clones and omits some. The sample comprises some 46,000 clones, around 85% of which are singletons, and about a third rests with the top ten. Trimming pared 6 bases from V and 5 bases from J, leaving 13 bases between. This CDR3 has 13 amino acids. The data are from a study of blood T cell repertoires in COVID-19. For the study at large: Sample material is recorded as cDNA or gDNA derived from T cells, B-cell-depleted T cells, or PBMCs.

Sequencing used peripheral blood. The chain recombines TRBV12-3 or TRBV12-4 with TRBJ2-5; D call uncertain. This sequence was found in a woman at least 80 years old with COVID-19, enrolled during active disease. The CDR3 region has the DNA TGTGCCAGCAGCCTAGTGGCGGAGGAGACCCAGTACTTC. This translates into CASSLVAEETQYF.